One and the same sample provided the 19 T cell receptor beta chains below, sequenced in a study of human T cells and chemical hapten exposure. TCRdb recomputed calls from the RACE reads with MiXCR, one row per CDR3 protein. Of 300,000 to 450,000 distinct CDR3 sequences listed, about 4.8% are singletons. As for time point: patch test 1, 2 weeks after DPC sensitization. Treatment in this sample: therapeutic diphenylcyclopropenone sensitization with weekly scalp DPC. The specimen comprised whole blood, sampled in connection with sensitization to the hapten diphenylcyclopropenone (DPC). Every receptor here comes from a woman in her 50s with alopecia areata. Some clones in this sample may be carry-over from other donors' samples.

This clonotype was found a few times. The chain uses TRBV4-1 and TRBJ2-1; TRBD1 matches at 8 bases. The V and J ends lost 6 bases and 9 bases, in that order; junction bases with no gene match: 10. The CDR3 loop spans 14 amino acids. Germline values: CDR1 MGHRA, CDR2 YSYEKL. This CDR3 reads CASRPSTGVTEQFF. The CDR3 DNA is TGCGCCAGCAGACCCTCGACAGGGGTAACTGAGCAGTTCTTC.

This clonotype was seen ten or more times. J is TRBJ1-5 and V is TRBV5-5, with D tentatively TRBD1 (5 bases). CDR3 length: 15 amino acids. Trimming took 4 bases from V and 5 from J, leaving 16 bases between them. The germline CDR1 and CDR2 sequences are SGHKS and YYEKEE (reference sequence). CDR3 loop: CASSPKGNRDQPQHF. Here the CDR3 DNA reads TGTGCCAGCAGCCCCAAGGGGAATCGGGATCAGCCCCAGCATTTT.

This clonotype was observed many times. The V call is TRBV7-8, the J call TRBJ1-2; 8 bases line up with TRBD1. The CDR3 has 16 residues. Per the germline V gene, CDR1 is SGHVS and CDR2 is FQNEAQ. The V gene end was trimmed by 0 bases and the J gene end by 2 bases; junction bases not matched to a gene: 5. CDR3 DNA: TGTGCCAGCAGCTTAGCCGGGACAGGAATCAACTATGGCTACACCTTC. Protein product: CASSLAGTGINYGYTF.

The chain carries TRBV20-1 and TRBJ2-3; tentative D call: TRBD1 (5 bases). The germline V gene encodes CDR1 DFQATT and CDR2 SNEGSKA (reference sequence). V gave up 5 bases and J gave up 0 bases, with 12 bases separating them. This CDR3 has 14 residues. As DNA, the CDR3 is TGCAGTGCTGGGGCCTACTCTAGCACAGATACGCAGTATTTT. Residues: CSAGAYSSTDTQYF.

This clonotype was counted between two and nine times. This chain links TRBV20-1 with TRBJ2-1; the D gene is possibly TRBD1 (5 bases). The CDR3 has 13 amino acids. The germline V and J ends were trimmed by 5 bases and 0 bases, with 8 bases remaining between them. CDR1 DFQATT and CDR2 SNEGSKA come from the germline V gene (reference sequence). CDR3 sequence reads: CSAPRDSYNEQFF. The DNA of the CDR3 is TGCAGTGCTCCCAGGGACTCCTACAATGAGCAGTTCTTC.

This clonotype has a count of ten or more. The chain couples TRBV7-9 to TRBJ2-7, with a possible D match to TRBD1 (6 bases). Per germline, CDR1 SEHNR and CDR2 FQNEAQ (reference sequence). The CDR3 is 14 amino acids. V was cut by 6 bases and J by 2 bases, with 14 bases left in between. The CDR3 loop is CASSSDSAAYEQYF. Here the CDR3 DNA reads TGTGCCAGCAGTTCGGACAGCGCTGCCTACGAGCAGTACTTC.

Many counts were recorded for this clonotype. The V call is TRBV5-1, the J call TRBJ1-1; D is unresolved. The CDR3 extends over 14 amino acids. V was shortened by 4 bases and J by 2 bases, with 12 bases between the two germline ends. In germline, CDR1 is SGHRS, CDR2 YFSETQ. The CDR3 DNA reads as TGCGCCAGCAGCCCCCGAGGTGCCAACACTGAAGCTTTCTTT. It is translated as CASSPRGANTEAFF.

This clonotype has at least ten counts. The V call is TRBV11-2, the J call TRBJ2-7; TRBD1 matches 12 bases. J lost 2 bases, V lost 5 bases, and 13 bases had no gene match. CDR1 is SGHAT and CDR2 is FQNNGV in the germline V gene. This CDR3 comprises 18 residues. CDR3 nucleotides: TGTGCCAGCAGCCCCACCGGGACAGGGGGCTTTTCGGCCTACGAGCAGTACTTC. Its protein product is CASSPTGTGGFSAYEQYF. Full variable domain (outside the CDR3, taken from reference TRBV11-2 and TRBJ2-7): EAGVAQSPRYKIIEKRQSVAFWCNPISGHATLYWYQQILGQGPKLLIQFQNNGVVDDSQLPKDRFSAERLKGVDSTLKIQPAKLEDSAVYLCASSPTGTGGFSAYEQYFGPGTRLTVT.

This clonotype showed up just a few times. The chain is built from TRBV20-1 and TRBJ2-1, with 7 bases aligning to TRBD2. The V gene end was trimmed by 3 bases and the J gene end by 2 bases; junction bases not matched to a gene: 4. The CDR3 spans 14 residues. Germline V gives CDR1 DFQATT, CDR2 SNEGSKA (reference sequence). The CDR3 sequence: CSASREDTYNEQFF. As DNA, the CDR3 is TGCAGTGCTAGCCGGGAGGACACCTACAATGAGCAGTTCTTC.

This clonotype was detected a few times. The V call is TRBV2, the J call TRBJ2-4; no firm D call. Looked up from germline, CDR1 is SNHLY and CDR2 is FYNNEI. This CDR3 contains 16 residues. The V gene lost 1 base and the J gene lost 0 bases, with 10 bases spanning the gap. CDR3 nucleotide sequence: TGTGCCAGCAGTGAAGGGTCAGGAGTAGCCAAAAACATTCAGTACTTC. Translated: CASSEGSGVAKNIQYF.

This clonotype was seen ten or more times. The genes are TRBV11-3 and TRBJ2-1; the match to TRBD2 covers 9 bases. The CDR3 runs 16 residues. The V segment lost 5 bases and the J segment 5 bases; nucleotides outside the gene matches: 10. The germline CDR1 and CDR2 sequences are SGHNT and YENEEA. In nucleotides, the CDR3 is TGTGCCAGCAGCCCCCTCGGGGCTAGCGGGAACAATGAGCAGTTCTTC. This gives the protein CASSPLGASGNNEQFF.

For this clonotype: A much larger clone differs by one base, so this may be a read error. V is TRBV29-1 and J is TRBJ1-1, with D uncertain. CDR3 length equals 12 residues. The V end was cut by 1 base, the J end by 1 base, with 4 bases between. Germline V CDR1 and CDR2: SQVTM, ANQGSEA. CDR3 DNA: TGCAGCGTTGAAGTCCGGAACACTGAAGCTTTCTTT. This encodes CSVEVRNTEAFF.

This clonotype has a count of ten or more. J is TRBJ2-3 and V is TRBV6-6; 7 bases are shared with TRBD1. Germline lookup yields CDR1 MNHNY and CDR2 SVGAGI (reference sequence). The CDR3 length is 18 residues. Unmatched junction bases numbered 13, after V lost 0 bases and J lost 4 bases. The CDR3 DNA reads TGTGCCAGCAGTTACTCGAGTCAACGGGACAGTAGCCCAGATACGCAGTATTTT. The encoded protein is CASSYSSQRDSSPDTQYF.

This clonotype was seen a handful of times. V usage is TRBV6-5 and J usage is TRBJ2-7, with 8 nucleotides matching TRBD1. CDR1 and CDR2 (germline): MNHEY, SVGAGI. V trimming: 6 bases; J trimming: 7 bases; junction bases outside the gene matches: 11. CDR3 size: 14 residues. The CDR3 nucleotides are TGTGCCAGCAGATCGGACAGGGATGGTACTGAGCAGTACTTC. Translation: CASRSDRDGTEQYF.

The sample holds a few counts of this clonotype. V usage is TRBV30 and J usage is TRBJ2-7, with 7 bases lining up with TRBD1. The J segment lost 4 bases and the V segment lost 1 base, leaving 4 bases of the junction unmatched. The CDR3 sequence is 13 residues long. Germline V CDR1 and CDR2: GTSNPN, SVGIG (reference sequence). CDR3 bases: TGTGCCTGGAGTGAGGGGACAGCATACGAGCAGTACTTC. Amino acids: CAWSEGTAYEQYF.

This clonotype was detected ten times or more. This chain uses TRBV20-1 with TRBJ2-5, with D tentatively TRBD2 (6 bases). Germline V gene lookup returns CDR1 DFQATT and CDR2 SNEGSKA (reference sequence). V was trimmed by 5 bases and J by 2 bases, leaving 12 bases between them. The CDR3 spans 13 residues. The CDR3 nucleotides read TGCAGTGCTCAAGGGACTTTTCAAGAGACCCAGTACTTC. It specifies CSAQGTFQETQYF.

This clonotype was counted at least ten times. V usage is TRBV12-3 or TRBV12-4 and J usage is TRBJ1-2; D unresolved. This CDR3 region has 15 residues. V was trimmed by 3 bases and J by 7 bases, leaving 18 bases between them. CDR3 DNA: TGTGCCAGCAGTTTTTCTGGACGGATGGGAGGTGGCTACACCTTC. Protein: CASSFSGRMGGGYTF.

This clonotype was detected ten times or more. This chain connects TRBV7-3 to TRBJ2-3; TRBD2 matches 8 bases. Germline assignment: CDR1 SGHTA and CDR2 FQGTGA. The ends lost 2 bases at V and 6 bases at J; junction bases unmatched: 4. This CDR3 is 14 amino acids long. CDR3 region: CASSLRGGQDTQYF. The CDR3, as DNA: TGTGCCAGCAGCTTACGGGGGGGCCAGGATACGCAGTATTTT.

This clonotype showed up many times. This chain uses TRBV18 with TRBJ1-6; perhaps TRBD1 as D (5 bases). CDR1 KGHSH and CDR2 LQKENI come from the germline V gene. The V and J ends lost 3 bases and 10 bases respectively, with 13 bases between them. The CDR3 has 14 residues. The CDR3 here is CASSPTQGDSPLHF. The CDR3 region has the DNA TGTGCCAGCTCACCCACGCAGGGAGACTCACCCCTCCACTTT.